This TCR beta chain comes out of a study of blood T cell repertoires in COVID-19. Study as a whole: Sources were T cells, B-cell-depleted T cells, or PBMCs; the material itself was cDNA or gDNA.

Cohort assignment relied on participant-reported clinical history. Either two negative PCRs, clearance, or symptom resolution qualified Cohort 3 donors as recovered. Per the original data handling: The authors estimated nucleated cell counts from reference gene primer amplification. The method was immunoSEQ multiplex PCR; TCRdb's version includes in-frame clones alone and lacks a portion of them. V and J calls and clone size are those listed in that table; D and trimming were worked out from the DNA. Of approximately 170,000 clones in the sample, around 90% were seen once. Trimming stripped 0 bases from V and 4 bases from J, with 15 bases between. CDR1 MNHEY and CDR2 SVGAGI come from the germline V gene. This CDR3 is built from 16 residues.

The sequence was obtained from a woman in her late teens or twenties who had recovered from COVID-19. Sequenced input: PBMCs or T cells enriched from blood (not recorded which). The J gene is TRBJ2-5, the V gene TRBV6-5, with D perhaps TRBD1 (6 bases). The CDR3 nucleotides read TGTGCCAGCAGTTACTCGATGGGGACAATAATAGAGACCCAGTACTTC. This sequence encodes CASSYSMGTIIETQYF.